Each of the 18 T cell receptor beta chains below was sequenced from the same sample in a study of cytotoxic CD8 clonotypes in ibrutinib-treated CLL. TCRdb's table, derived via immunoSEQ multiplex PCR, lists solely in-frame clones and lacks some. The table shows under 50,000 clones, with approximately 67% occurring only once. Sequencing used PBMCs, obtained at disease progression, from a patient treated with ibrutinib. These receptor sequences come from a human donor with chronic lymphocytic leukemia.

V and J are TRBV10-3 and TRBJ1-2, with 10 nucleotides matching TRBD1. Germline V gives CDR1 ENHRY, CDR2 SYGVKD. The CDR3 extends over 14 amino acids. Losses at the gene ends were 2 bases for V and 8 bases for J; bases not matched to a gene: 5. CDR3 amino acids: CAISEGQGEAGYTF. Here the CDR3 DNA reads TGTGCCATCAGTGAGGGACAGGGGGAAGCGGGCTACACCTTC.

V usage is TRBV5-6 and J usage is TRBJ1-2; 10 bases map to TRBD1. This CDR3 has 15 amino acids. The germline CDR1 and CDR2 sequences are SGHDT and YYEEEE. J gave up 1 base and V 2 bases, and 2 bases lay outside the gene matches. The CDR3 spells CASSFGTGDNYGYTF. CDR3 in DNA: TGTGCCAGCAGCTTTGGGACAGGGGATAACTATGGCTACACCTTC.

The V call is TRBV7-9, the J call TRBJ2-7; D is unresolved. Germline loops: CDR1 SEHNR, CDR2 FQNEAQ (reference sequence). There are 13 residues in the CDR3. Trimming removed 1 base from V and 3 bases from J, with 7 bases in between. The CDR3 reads CASSLVHGYEQYF. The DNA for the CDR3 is TGTGCCAGCAGCTTAGTACACGGCTACGAGCAGTACTTC.

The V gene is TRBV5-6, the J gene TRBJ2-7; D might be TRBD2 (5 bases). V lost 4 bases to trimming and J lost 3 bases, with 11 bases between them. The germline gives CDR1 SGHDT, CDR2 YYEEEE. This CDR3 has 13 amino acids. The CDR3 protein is CASSPTLDYEQYF. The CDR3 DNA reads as TGTGCCAGCAGCCCGACACTAGACTACGAGCAGTACTTC. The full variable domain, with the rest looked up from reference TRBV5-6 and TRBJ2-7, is DAGVTQSPTHLIKTRGQQVTLRCSPKSGHDTVSWYQQALGQGPQFIFQYYEEEERQRGNFPDRFSGHQFPNYSSELNVNALLLGDSALYLCASSPTLDYEQYFGPGTRLTVT.

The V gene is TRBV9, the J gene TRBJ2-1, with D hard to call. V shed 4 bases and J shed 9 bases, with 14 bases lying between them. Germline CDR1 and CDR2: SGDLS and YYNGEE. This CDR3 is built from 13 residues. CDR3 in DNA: TGTGCCAGCAGCCCCCGGGTTGGCGGTGAGCAGTTCTTC. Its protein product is CASSPRVGGEQFF.

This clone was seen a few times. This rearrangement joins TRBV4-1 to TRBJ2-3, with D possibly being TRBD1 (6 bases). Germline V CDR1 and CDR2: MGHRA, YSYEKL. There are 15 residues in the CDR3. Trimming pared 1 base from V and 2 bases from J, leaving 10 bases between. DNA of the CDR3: TGCGCCAGCAGCCAAGGTTACAGGGACACAGATACGCAGTATTTT. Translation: CASSQGYRDTDTQYF.

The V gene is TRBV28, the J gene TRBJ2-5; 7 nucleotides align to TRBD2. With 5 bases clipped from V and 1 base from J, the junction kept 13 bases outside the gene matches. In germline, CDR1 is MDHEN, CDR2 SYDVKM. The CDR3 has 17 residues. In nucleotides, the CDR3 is TGTGCCAGCAGTCTAGCCGGGGCGGGCGGGAGCCAAGAGACCCAGTACTTC. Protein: CASSLAGAGGSQETQYF.

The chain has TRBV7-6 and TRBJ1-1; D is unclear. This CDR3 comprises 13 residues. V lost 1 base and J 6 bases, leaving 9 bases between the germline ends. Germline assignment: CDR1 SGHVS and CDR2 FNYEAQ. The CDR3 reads CASSLGHLSEAFF. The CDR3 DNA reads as TGTGCCAGCAGCTTAGGCCATTTATCTGAAGCTTTCTTT.

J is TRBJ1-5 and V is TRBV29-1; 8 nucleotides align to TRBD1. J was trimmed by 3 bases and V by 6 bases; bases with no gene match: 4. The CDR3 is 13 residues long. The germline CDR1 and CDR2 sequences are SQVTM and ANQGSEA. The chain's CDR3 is CSVRTGFNQPQHF. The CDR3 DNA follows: TGCAGCGTCCGGACAGGGTTCAATCAGCCCCAGCATTTT.

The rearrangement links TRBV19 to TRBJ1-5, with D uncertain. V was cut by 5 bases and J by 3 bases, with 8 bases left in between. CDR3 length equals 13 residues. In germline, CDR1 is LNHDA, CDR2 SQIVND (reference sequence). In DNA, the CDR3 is TGTGCCAGTAGTGCACAGACCAATCAGCCCCAGCATTTT. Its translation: CASSAQTNQPQHF.

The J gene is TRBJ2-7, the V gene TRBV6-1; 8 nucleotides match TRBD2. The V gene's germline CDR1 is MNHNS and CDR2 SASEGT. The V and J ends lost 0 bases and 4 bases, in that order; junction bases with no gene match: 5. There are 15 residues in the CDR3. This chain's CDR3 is CASSEAHGRGYEQYF. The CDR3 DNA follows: TGTGCCAGCAGTGAAGCGCACGGGAGGGGGTACGAGCAGTACTTC.

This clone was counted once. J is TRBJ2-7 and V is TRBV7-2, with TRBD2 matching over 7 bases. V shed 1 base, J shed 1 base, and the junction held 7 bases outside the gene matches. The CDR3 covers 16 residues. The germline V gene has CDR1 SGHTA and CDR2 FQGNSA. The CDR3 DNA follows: TGTGCCAGCAGCTTAGGTCGCTTCGGGAGGTCCTACGAGCAGTACTTC. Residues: CASSLGRFGRSYEQYF.

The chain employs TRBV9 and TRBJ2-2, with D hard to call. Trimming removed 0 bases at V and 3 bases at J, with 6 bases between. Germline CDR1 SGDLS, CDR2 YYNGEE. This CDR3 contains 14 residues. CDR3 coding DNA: TGTGCCAGCAGCGTAGAGCTCGACACCGGGGAGCTGTTTTTT. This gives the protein CASSVELDTGELFF.

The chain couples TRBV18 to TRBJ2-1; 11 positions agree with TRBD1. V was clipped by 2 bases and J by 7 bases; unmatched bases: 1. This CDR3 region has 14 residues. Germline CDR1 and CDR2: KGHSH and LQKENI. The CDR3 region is CASSPGTGGNEQFF. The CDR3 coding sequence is TGTGCCAGCTCACCAGGGACAGGGGGAAATGAGCAGTTCTTC.

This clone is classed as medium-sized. CDR3 region: CASSKPRDSGNTEAFF. The CDR3 DNA follows: TGTGCCAGCAGCAAACCCCGGGACAGCGGGAACACTGAAGCTTTCTTT. This chain connects TRBV11-3 to TRBJ1-1; the match to TRBD1 covers 7 bases. Germline CDR1 SGHNT, CDR2 YENEEA. The CDR3 runs to 16 residues. The trim removed 5 bases at V and 1 base at J, leaving 10 bases unmatched.

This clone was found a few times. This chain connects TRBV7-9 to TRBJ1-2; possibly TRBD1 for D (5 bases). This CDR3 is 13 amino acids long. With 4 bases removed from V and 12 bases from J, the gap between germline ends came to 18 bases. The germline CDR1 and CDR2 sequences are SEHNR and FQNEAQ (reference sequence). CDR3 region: CASSSAGREGDTF. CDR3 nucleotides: TGTGCCAGCAGCTCGGCGGGCAGGGAAGGAGACACCTTC.

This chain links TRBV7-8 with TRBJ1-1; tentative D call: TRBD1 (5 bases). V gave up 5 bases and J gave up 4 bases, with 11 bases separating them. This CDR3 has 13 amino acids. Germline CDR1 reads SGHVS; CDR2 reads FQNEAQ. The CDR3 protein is CASSQRGVTEAFF. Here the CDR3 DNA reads TGTGCCAGCAGCCAAAGAGGGGTCACTGAAGCTTTCTTT.

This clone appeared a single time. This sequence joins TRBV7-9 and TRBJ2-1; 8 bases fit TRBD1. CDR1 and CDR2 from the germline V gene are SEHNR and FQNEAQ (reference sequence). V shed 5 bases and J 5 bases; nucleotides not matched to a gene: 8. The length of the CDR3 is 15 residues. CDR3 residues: CASSKSTGAHNEQFF. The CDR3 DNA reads TGTGCCAGCAGCAAATCGACAGGGGCACACAATGAGCAGTTCTTC.